This T cell receptor (beta chain) came from a study of T cell responses to AZD1222 COVID-19 vaccine. The germline V gene has CDR1 LNHDA and CDR2 SQIVND (reference sequence). V was cut by 8 bases and J by 15 bases, with 19 bases left in between. This CDR3 spans 12 amino acids. The method was immunoSEQ multiplex PCR; TCRdb's version includes in-frame clones alone and lacks a portion of them. The sample shows around 120,000 clones, about 91% of them seen only once. The sequence came from an adult in good health. Sample: peripheral blood, taken on day 0 of AZD1222 vaccination. The V and J genes are TRBV19 and TRBJ1-4, with D unclear. The CDR3 DNA is TGTGCCAGTTCCGGTACCACAGAAGGGATGTTTTTT. It encodes CASSGTTEGMFF.